The rows below give T cell receptor beta chains drawn from one sample of a study of control samples from healthy donors and cancer patients. Assay: immunoSEQ multiplex PCR; the TCRdb copy retains only in-frame clones and omits some. The sample lists nearly 200,000 clones, around 93% occurring once. The material sequenced was blood. These receptors were collected from a man aged 30-40 years in good health. The CDR3 runs from the conserved cysteine through the conserved F or W. A D gene is named only where the DNA matches it firmly. Only part of the rows carry a size: once, few, many, or a class if the clone is expanded.

V gene	clone size	D gene	J gene	CDR3 protein	CDR3 DNA
TRBV6-5	-	-	TRBJ1-2	CASSYSPGDVYGYTF	TGTGCCAGCAGTTACTCACCAGGGGATGTCTATGGCTACACCTTC
TRBV6-1	-	-	TRBJ2-5	CASSELMGLSKSAQYF	TGTGCCAGCAGTGAATTGATGGGGCTTAGCAAGAGTGCCCAGTACTTC
TRBV7-8	-	-	TRBJ2-3	CASSLVQAVDTQYF	TGTGCCAGCAGCTTAGTACAGGCTGTAGATACGCAGTATTTT
TRBV5-5	-	-	TRBJ1-4	CASSLPPGKNEKLFF	TGTGCCAGCAGCTTGCCGCCAGGGAAGAATGAAAAACTGTTTTTT
TRBV5-1	-	TRBD2	TRBJ2-7	CASSRTSGGYEQYF	TGCGCCAGCAGCCGAACTAGCGGGGGCTACGAGCAGTACTTC
TRBV7-2	-	-	TRBJ2-1	CASSLGQYNEQFF	TGTGCCAGCAGCTTAGGACAGTACAATGAGCAGTTCTTC
TRBV6-4	-	-	TRBJ1-5	CATGDQPQHF	TGTGCCACCGGGGATCAGCCCCAGCATTTT
TRBV24-1	once	-	TRBJ2-7	CATSDEYEQYF	TGTGCCACCAGTGATGAATACGAGCAGTACTTC
TRBV19	-	-	TRBJ1-3	CASTSRGEGNTIYF	TGTGCCAGTACGTCGAGGGGAGAGGGAAACACCATATATTTT
TRBV28	-	TRBD1	TRBJ1-2	CASSLTGADPGYTF	TGTGCCAGCAGTCTAACAGGGGCAGACCCTGGCTACACCTTC
TRBV7-9	few	TRBD2	TRBJ2-1	CASSLRGGNEQFF	TGTGCCAGCAGCTTACGCGGGGGCAATGAGCAGTTCTTC
TRBV10-3	-	TRBD1	TRBJ1-1	CATAGTSGGQATEAFF	TGTGCCACAGCTGGAACCTCAGGGGGCCAGGCCACTGAAGCTTTCTTT
TRBV4-2	-	-	TRBJ2-1	CASSQAIKRYNEQFF	TGTGCCAGCAGCCAAGCCATAAAAAGGTACAATGAGCAGTTCTTC
TRBV25-1	-	TRBD1	TRBJ1-1	CASSDYGQGKTEAFF	TGTGCCAGCAGTGACTATGGACAGGGAAAAACTGAAGCTTTCTTT
TRBV3-1/TRBV3-2	-	-	TRBJ1-6	CASSQGQGVRNSPLHF	TGTGCCAGCAGCCAAGGGCAGGGTGTTCGGAATTCACCCCTCCACTTT
TRBV2	-	-	TRBJ2-7	CASSPQGGPSYEQYF	TGTGCCAGCAGTCCCCAGGGGGGCCCGTCTTACGAGCAGTACTTC
TRBV6-5	-	-	TRBJ1-2	CASSYSAVASNYGYTF	TGTGCCAGCAGTTACTCCGCCGTGGCCAGTAACTATGGCTACACCTTC
TRBV7-9	-	-	TRBJ2-5	CASSLADSQETQYF	TGTGCCAGCAGCTTAGCCGACAGCCAAGAGACCCAGTACTTC
TRBV2	-	-	TRBJ1-1	CASTGWWNTEAFF	TGTGCCAGTACAGGGTGGTGGAACACTGAAGCTTTCTTT
TRBV24-1	-	-	TRBJ1-2	CAIRDGDVYGYTF	TGTGCCATCCGGGACGGAGATGTCTATGGCTACACCTTC
TRBV30	-	-	TRBJ2-2	CAWSFQGSDTGELFF	TGTGCCTGGAGTTTCCAGGGGTCGGACACCGGGGAGCTGTTTTTT
TRBV2	once	TRBD1	TRBJ1-4	CASGDRGYEKLFF	TGTGCCAGCGGCGACAGGGGATACGAAAAACTGTTTTTT
TRBV20-1	-	-	TRBJ1-5	CSASGRGTPNQPQHF	TGCAGTGCTAGTGGCAGGGGAACTCCTAATCAGCCCCAGCATTTT
TRBV12-5	-	TRBD1	TRBJ2-1	CASRLERGGSFF	TGTGCTAGCAGACTGGAAAGAGGGGGCTCTTTCTTC